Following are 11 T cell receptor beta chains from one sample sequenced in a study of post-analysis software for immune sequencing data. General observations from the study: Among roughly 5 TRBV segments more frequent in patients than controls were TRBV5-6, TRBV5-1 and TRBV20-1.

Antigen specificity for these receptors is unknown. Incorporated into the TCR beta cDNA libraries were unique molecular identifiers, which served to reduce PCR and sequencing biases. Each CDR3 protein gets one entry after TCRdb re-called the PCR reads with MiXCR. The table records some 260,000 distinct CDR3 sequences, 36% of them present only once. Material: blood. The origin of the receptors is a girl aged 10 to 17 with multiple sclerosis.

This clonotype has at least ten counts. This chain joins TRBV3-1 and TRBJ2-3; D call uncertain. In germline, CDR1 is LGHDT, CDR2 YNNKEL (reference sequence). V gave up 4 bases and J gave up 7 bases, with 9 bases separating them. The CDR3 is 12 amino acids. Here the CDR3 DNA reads TGTGCCAGCAGCCTTCAATCCTATACGCAGTATTTT. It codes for CASSLQSYTQYF.

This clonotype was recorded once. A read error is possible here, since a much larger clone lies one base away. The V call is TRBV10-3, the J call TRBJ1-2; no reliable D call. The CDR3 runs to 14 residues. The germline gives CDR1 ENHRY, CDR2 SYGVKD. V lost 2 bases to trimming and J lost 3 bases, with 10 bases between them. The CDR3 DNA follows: TGTGCCATCAGTGAGACGGCGTCAGACTATGGCTACACCTTC. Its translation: CAISETASDYGYTF.

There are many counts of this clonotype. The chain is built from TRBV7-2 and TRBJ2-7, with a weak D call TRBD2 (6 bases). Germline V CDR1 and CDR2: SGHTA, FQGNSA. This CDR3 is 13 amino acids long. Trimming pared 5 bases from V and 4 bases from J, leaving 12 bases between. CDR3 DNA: TGTGCCAGCAGCCGCCTTCGGGGGTACGAGCAGTACTTC. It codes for CASSRLRGYEQYF.

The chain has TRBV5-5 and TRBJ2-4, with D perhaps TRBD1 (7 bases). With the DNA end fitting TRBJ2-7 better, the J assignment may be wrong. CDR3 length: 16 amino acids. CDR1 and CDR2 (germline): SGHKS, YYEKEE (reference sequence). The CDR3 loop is CASSLGPGDSWYEQYF. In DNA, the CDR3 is TGTGCCAGCAGCTTGGGTCCGGGGGACAGCTGGTACGAGCAGTACTTC.

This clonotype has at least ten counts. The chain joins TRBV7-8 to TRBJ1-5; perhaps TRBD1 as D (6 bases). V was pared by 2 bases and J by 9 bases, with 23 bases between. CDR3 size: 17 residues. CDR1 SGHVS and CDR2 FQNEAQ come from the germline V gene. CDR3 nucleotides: TGTGCCAGCAGCTTAACGTCGGGGGCTCGAAGGGGGGGGCCCCAGCATTTT. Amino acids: CASSLTSGARRGGPQHF.

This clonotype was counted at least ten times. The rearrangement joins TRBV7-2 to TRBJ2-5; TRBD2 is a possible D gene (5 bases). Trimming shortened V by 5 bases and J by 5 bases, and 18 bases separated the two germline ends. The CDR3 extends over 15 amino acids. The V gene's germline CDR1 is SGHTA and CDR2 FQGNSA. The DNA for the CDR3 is TGTGCCAGCAGCCCGTCAGCATTCCCGGGGGAGACCCAGTACTTC. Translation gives CASSPSAFPGETQYF.

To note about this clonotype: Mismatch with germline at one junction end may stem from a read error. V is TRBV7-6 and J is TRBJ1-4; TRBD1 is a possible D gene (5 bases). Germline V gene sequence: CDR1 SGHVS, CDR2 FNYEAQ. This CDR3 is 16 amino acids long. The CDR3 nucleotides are TGTGCCAGCAGCTTAGCCCCCGGGGCAACTAATGAAAAACTGTATTTT. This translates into CASSLAPGATNEKLYF.

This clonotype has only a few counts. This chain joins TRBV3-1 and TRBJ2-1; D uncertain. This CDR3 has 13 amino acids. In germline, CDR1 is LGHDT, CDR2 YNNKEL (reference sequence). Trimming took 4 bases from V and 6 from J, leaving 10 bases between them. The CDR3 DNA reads TGTGCCAGCAGCCGACCTTGGGGCAATGAGCAGTTCTTC. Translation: CASSRPWGNEQFF.

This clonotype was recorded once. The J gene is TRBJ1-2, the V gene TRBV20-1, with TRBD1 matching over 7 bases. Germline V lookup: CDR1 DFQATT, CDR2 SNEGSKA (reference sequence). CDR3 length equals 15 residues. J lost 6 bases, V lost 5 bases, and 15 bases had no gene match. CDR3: CSAGRGLGYWNGYTF. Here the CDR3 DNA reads TGCAGTGCTGGGAGGGGGCTCGGATACTGGAATGGCTACACCTTC.

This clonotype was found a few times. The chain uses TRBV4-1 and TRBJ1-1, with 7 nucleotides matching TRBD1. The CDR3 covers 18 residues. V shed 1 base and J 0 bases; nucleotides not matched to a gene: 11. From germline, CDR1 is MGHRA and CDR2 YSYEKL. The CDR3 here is CASSQGQGLVPMNTEAFF. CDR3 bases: TGCGCCAGCAGCCAAGGACAGGGTCTGGTCCCAATGAACACTGAAGCTTTCTTT.

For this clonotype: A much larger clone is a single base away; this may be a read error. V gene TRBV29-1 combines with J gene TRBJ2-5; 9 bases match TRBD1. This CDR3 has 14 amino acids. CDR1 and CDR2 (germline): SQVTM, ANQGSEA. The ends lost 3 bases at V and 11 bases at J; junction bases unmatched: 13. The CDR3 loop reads CSVDGTGTYNEQYF. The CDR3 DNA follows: TGCAGCGTTGATGGGACAGGGACTTACAATGAGCAGTACTTC.